A selection of T cell receptor beta chains follows, all from one sample in a study of blood T cell repertoires in COVID-19. The repertoire was sequenced with immunoSEQ multiplex PCR; TCRdb's copy has only in-frame clones and lacks some. Of around 64,000 clones in the sample, roughly 87% were seen once. What was sequenced was peripheral blood. These receptors were taken from an elderly woman with acute or convalescent COVID-19. Both conserved end residues are part of each CDR3. D genes are given only for firm matches. Only part of the rows carry a size: once, few, many, or a class if the clone is expanded.

J gene,D gene,V gene,clone size,CDR3 protein,CDR3 DNA
TRBJ1-1,NA,TRBV30,once,CAWSRQENTEAFF,TGTGCCTGGAGCCGTCAGGAAAACACTGAAGCTTTCTTT
TRBJ1-6,NA,TRBV6-6,NA,CASSYIRNSPLHF,TGTGCCAGCAGTTACATCAGAAATTCACCCCTCCACTTT
TRBJ1-4,NA,TRBV19,NA,CASSRRESSEKLFF,TGTGCCAGTAGTCGTCGGGAATCGAGTGAAAAACTGTTTTTT
TRBJ1-5,TRBD1,TRBV6-5,NA,CASSSTGGNQPQHF,TGTGCCAGCAGCTCTACAGGGGGCAATCAGCCCCAGCATTTT
TRBJ2-7,TRBD2,TRBV29-1,NA,CSVVTSGRVDFIYEQYF,TGCAGCGTAGTGACTAGCGGGAGGGTTGACTTCATCTACGAGCAGTACTTC
TRBJ2-7,NA,TRBV5-1,few,CASSPQGTGFDEQYF,TGCGCCAGCAGCCCCCAAGGGACTGGGTTCGACGAGCAGTACTTC
TRBJ1-1,NA,TRBV6-5,NA,CASIPGSAFF,TGTGCCAGCATTCCTGGGAGTGCTTTCTTT
TRBJ2-6,NA,TRBV11-2,few,CASSLARTGGANVLTF,TGTGCCAGCAGCTTAGCTCGGACTGGAGGGGCCAACGTCCTGACTTTC
TRBJ2-1,NA,TRBV4-1,NA,CASSESPADTYNEQFF,TGCGCCAGCAGCGAAAGCCCAGCGGATACGTACAATGAGCAGTTCTTC
TRBJ2-7,TRBD1,TRBV5-6,few,CASSPLGTGAYEQYF,TGTGCCAGCAGCCCTTTAGGGACAGGAGCCTACGAGCAGTACTTC
TRBJ1-4,NA,TRBV24-1,NA,CATSPGINEKLFF,TGTGCCACCAGTCCCGGTATTAATGAAAAACTGTTTTTT
TRBJ1-2,NA,TRBV18,NA,CASSLGGPNYGYTF,TGTGCCAGCTCCCTCGGGGGGCCTAACTATGGCTACACCTTC
TRBJ2-5,NA,TRBV4-2,NA,CASILGLLQETQYF,TGTGCCAGCATCCTGGGACTTCTCCAAGAGACCCAGTACTTC
TRBJ2-6,TRBD2,TRBV19,NA,CATKFGGSGGANVLTF,TGTGCCACCAAATTCGGGGGGTCAGGTGGGGCCAACGTCCTGACTTTC
TRBJ2-2,NA,TRBV6-5,few,CATKIRLLTGELFF,TGTGCCACCAAGATCCGACTCCTCACCGGGGAGCTGTTTTTT
TRBJ1-5,NA,TRBV10-3,NA,CAISGEKFQGNQPQHF,TGTGCCATCAGTGGCGAAAAGTTCCAGGGGAATCAGCCCCAGCATTTT
TRBJ1-4,NA,TRBV7-2,few,CASSLSRSSNEKLFF,TGTGCCAGCAGCTTAAGCCGCTCGTCTAATGAAAAACTGTTTTTT
TRBJ2-7,TRBD1,TRBV5-4,NA,CASSPGQGVYEQYF,TGTGCCAGCAGCCCGGGACAGGGTGTATACGAGCAGTACTTC
TRBJ2-7,TRBD1,TRBV15,NA,CATSREKKRTGVYEQYF,TGTGCCACCAGCAGAGAGAAAAAACGGACAGGGGTTTACGAGCAGTACTTC
TRBJ1-3,NA,TRBV30,NA,CAWSVRGLSGNTIYF,TGTGCCTGGAGTGTCCGGGGACTCTCTGGAAACACCATATATTTT
TRBJ1-5,TRBD1,TRBV19,NA,CASTQQGAVSNQPQHF,TGTGCCAGCACACAACAGGGGGCGGTTAGCAATCAGCCCCAGCATTTT
TRBJ1-5,NA,TRBV28,NA,CASSLRGPNNQPQHF,TGTGCCAGCAGTTTAAGGGGCCCTAACAATCAGCCCCAGCATTTT
TRBJ2-7,NA,TRBV12-3/TRBV12-4,few,CASRTDSSYEQYF,TGTGCCAGCAGGACGGACTCATCCTACGAGCAGTACTTC
TRBJ2-7,TRBD2,TRBV7-8,NA,CASSLAASGRAAGEQYF,TGTGCCAGCAGCTTAGCGGCTAGCGGGAGGGCTGCGGGCGAGCAGTACTTC
TRBJ1-1,NA,TRBV12-3/TRBV12-4,NA,CASSLGREAFF,TGTGCCAGCAGTCTGGGCCGGGAAGCTTTCTTT
TRBJ2-7,TRBD1,TRBV5-4,NA,CASSYNSRDSYEQYF,TGTGCCAGCAGCTATAACTCTCGGGACAGCTACGAGCAGTACTTC
TRBJ1-3,NA,TRBV5-1,NA,CASRPTGLNTIYF,TGCGCCAGCAGGCCGACAGGTTTAAACACCATATATTTT
TRBJ2-3,TRBD2,TRBV5-8,NA,CASSLDSGGRKDTQYF,TGTGCCAGCAGCTTGGATTCGGGGGGGCGCAAAGATACGCAGTATTTT